The table lists the clone carrying this TCR beta chain with a few counts. The data stem from a study of blood T cell repertoires in COVID-19. Overall study context: Donors in the United States, Italy and Spain gave samples during acute or convalescent COVID-19. PBMCs, B-cell-depleted T cells, or T cells were the source of the cDNA or gDNA that made up the material.

Sequencing used immunoSEQ multiplex PCR; TCRdb keeps in-frame clones, though not all of them. The table has around 170,000 clones, roughly 87% seen once. Trimming took off 0 bases at V and 7 bases at J, with 13 bases between the two ends. The germline CDR1 and CDR2 sequences are LNHDA and SQIVND (reference sequence). The CDR3 consists of 15 residues. V and J are TRBV19 and TRBJ1-5; maybe TRBD1 (5 bases). This clonotype was obtained from a woman aged 40 to 49 with acute or convalescent COVID-19. The sequencing input was peripheral blood. The CDR3 is CASSIDPPRGQPQHF. Written as DNA, the CDR3 is TGTGCCAGTAGTATAGATCCCCCCCGGGGGCAGCCCCAGCATTTT.